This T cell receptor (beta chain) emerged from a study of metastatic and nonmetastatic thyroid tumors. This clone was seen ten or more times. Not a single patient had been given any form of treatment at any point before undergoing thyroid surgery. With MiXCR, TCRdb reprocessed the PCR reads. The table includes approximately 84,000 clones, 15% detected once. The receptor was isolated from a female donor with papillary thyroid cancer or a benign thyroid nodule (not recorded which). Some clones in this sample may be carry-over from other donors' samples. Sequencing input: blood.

The CDR3 DNA reads as TGTGCCAGCTCCACGATGGGCGCAGGGAACCAAGAGACCCAGTACTTC. It specifies CASSTMGAGNQETQYF. The V call is TRBV18, the J call TRBJ2-5, with D tentatively TRBD1 (5 bases). CDR3 length: 16 residues. Between the trimmed V and J ends, which lost 6 bases and 0 bases, there was a span of 17 bases. The V gene's germline CDR1 is KGHSH and CDR2 LQKENI.